This entry lists 18 T cell receptor beta chains sequenced from one sample in a study of OX40 agonist ivuxolimab in advanced cancers. Sequencing used immunoSEQ multiplex PCR; TCRdb keeps in-frame clones, though not all of them. The sample holds 75,000 to 90,000 clones; about 90% are singletons and the top ten take 8.4%. The sequenced sample was CD4+ or CD8+ T cells sorted from blood, obtained in a trial of the OX40 agonist ivuxolimab. Source of these receptors: an adult with an advanced solid tumor such as melanoma, head and neck, liver or kidney cancer.

The chain is built from TRBV9 and TRBJ1-2; D might be TRBD1 (5 bases). The CDR3 contains 14 residues. Per the germline V gene, CDR1 is SGDLS and CDR2 is YYNGEE. Trimming left V 4 bases short and J 7 bases short, with 17 bases between. CDR3 nucleotides: TGTGCCAGCAGCAAACCGGGAAAGGGACTTGGCTACACCTTC. It encodes CASSKPGKGLGYTF.

This chain links TRBV28 with TRBJ2-5; tentatively, D is TRBD1 or TRBD2 (5 bases each). The CDR3 has 14 amino acids. Germline CDR1 MDHEN, CDR2 SYDVKM. V was cut by 2 bases and J by 1 base, with 8 bases left in between. The CDR3, as DNA: TGTGCCAGCAGTTTACTGGGACCCCAAGAGACCCAGTACTTC. It encodes CASSLLGPQETQYF.

The gene calls are TRBV20-1 and TRBJ2-7; D gene uncertain. The length of the CDR3 is 10 residues. CDR1 and CDR2 (germline): DFQATT, SNEGSKA (reference sequence). V was trimmed by 5 bases and J by 2 bases, leaving 4 bases between them. CDR3 protein: CSAAPYEQYF. The CDR3 nucleotides read TGCAGTGCTGCCCCCTACGAGCAGTACTTC.

This rearrangement joins TRBV7-9 to TRBJ1-3, with D unclear. The V end lost 3 bases, the J end lost 3 bases, and 6 bases lay between the germline ends. The CDR3 is 13 residues long. Germline V lookup: CDR1 SEHNR, CDR2 FQNEAQ (reference sequence). The CDR3 nucleotides are TGTGCCAGCAGCTTCGGGTTTGGAAACACCATATATTTT. Amino acid sequence: CASSFGFGNTIYF.

This clone has a single count. V usage is TRBV4-1 and J usage is TRBJ1-3; D is unresolved. The V end was cut by 4 bases, the J end by 8 bases, with 12 bases between. The CDR3 contains 13 residues. CDR1 and CDR2 from the germline V gene are MGHRA and YSYEKL. CDR3 DNA sequence: TGCGCCAGCAGCCCGGGAGAGTTACACACCATATATTTT. Encoded protein: CASSPGELHTIYF.

V and J are TRBV11-3 and TRBJ2-1; TRBD2 might be the D (6 bases). V gave up 7 bases and J gave up 0 bases, with 16 bases separating them. Germline V gene sequence: CDR1 SGHNT, CDR2 YENEEA. There are 16 residues in the CDR3. CDR3: CASKVAGISSYNEQFF. For the CDR3, the DNA is TGTGCCAGCAAAGTGGCGGGAATAAGCTCCTACAATGAGCAGTTCTTC.

The chain has TRBV28 and TRBJ1-1; D is unresolved. V shed 5 bases and J shed 7 bases, with 17 bases lying between them. CDR3 length: 14 residues. Per the germline V gene, CDR1 is MDHEN and CDR2 is SYDVKM. DNA for the CDR3: TGTGCCAGCAGTCCCGGCGGTCTCTATATTGAAGCTTTCTTT. Encoded protein: CASSPGGLYIEAFF.

This chain connects TRBV6-8 to TRBJ1-6; D is perhaps TRBD1 (6 bases). V shed 2 bases and J shed 3 bases, with 14 bases lying between them. Per germline, CDR1 MNHGY and CDR2 SAAAGT. The CDR3 loop spans 17 amino acids. The CDR3 here is CASSYLGGAGYNSPLHF. The CDR3 DNA reads as TGTGCCAGCAGTTACCTCGGGGGCGCAGGCTATAATTCACCCCTCCACTTT.

The chain has TRBV12-2 and TRBJ1-5; TRBD1, the table's D call, lacks a check against the DNA. TRBV12-2 has pseudogene status. This CDR3 is 16 amino acids long. CDR3 sequence reads: CASRLAGAPMNQPQHF. The CDR3 nucleotides read TGTGCAAGTCGCTTAGCAGGGGCCCCAATGAATCAGCCCCAGCATTTT.

The CDR3 protein is CATAELAGDTQYF. The CDR3 nucleotides read TGTGCCACCGCGGAACTAGCGGGAGATACGCAGTATTTT. The chain combines TRBV15 with TRBJ2-3; TRBD2 matches 9 bases. This CDR3 region has 13 residues. Per germline, CDR1 LNHNV and CDR2 YYDKDF (reference sequence). V was clipped by 8 bases and J by 5 bases; unmatched bases: 5.

The sample holds one count of this clone. This chain links TRBV15 with TRBJ2-1; D is ambiguous. Germline V CDR1 and CDR2: LNHNV, YYDKDF (reference sequence). CDR3 size: 13 residues. Trimming pared 8 bases from V and 1 base from J, leaving 9 bases between. CDR3 residues: CATQLTSYNEQFF. The CDR3 DNA reads as TGTGCCACCCAATTGACATCCTACAATGAGCAGTTCTTC.

The rearrangement joins TRBV6-5 to TRBJ1-2; D may be TRBD1 (6 bases). Trimming cost V 4 bases and J 6 bases, with 9 bases left between them. The CDR3 covers 12 residues. CDR1 MNHEY and CDR2 SVGAGI come from the germline V gene. CDR3 protein: CASSWDNDGYTF. The CDR3 nucleotides are TGTGCCAGCAGTTGGGACAACGATGGCTACACCTTC.

This chain connects TRBV13 to TRBJ2-4; a possible D gene is TRBD2 (5 bases). The CDR3 runs to 13 residues. Trimming removed 5 bases at V and 4 bases at J, with 9 bases between. The germline CDR1 and CDR2 sequences are PRHDT and FYEKMQ (reference sequence). The CDR3 sequence is CASSVRGKNIQYF. The CDR3, as DNA: TGTGCCAGCAGCGTCCGGGGAAAAAACATTCAGTACTTC.

V and J are TRBV11-2 and TRBJ2-1; D might be TRBD1 (6 bases). The CDR3 is 14 amino acids. The ends were cut back, 1 base at V and 4 bases at J, with 8 bases in the middle. CDR1 is SGHAT and CDR2 is FQNNGV in the germline V gene. CDR3 in amino acids: CASSLGQEYNEQFF. The CDR3 DNA reads as TGTGCCAGCAGCTTAGGACAGGAGTACAATGAGCAGTTCTTC. Combining the CDR3 with reference TRBV11-2 and TRBJ2-1 gives the whole variable domain EAGVAQSPRYKIIEKRQSVAFWCNPISGHATLYWYQQILGQGPKLLIQFQNNGVVDDSQLPKDRFSAERLKGVDSTLKIQPAKLEDSAVYLCASSLGQEYNEQFFGPGTRLTVL.

The chain employs TRBV6-5 and TRBJ2-5, with a weak D call TRBD1 (5 bases). CDR1 MNHEY and CDR2 SVGAGI come from the germline V gene. Trimming removed 0 bases at V and 0 bases at J, with 11 bases between. The CDR3 covers 16 residues. In nucleotides, the CDR3 is TGTGCCAGCAGTTACTCGGGTGGGGCGTACCAAGAGACCCAGTACTTC. This encodes CASSYSGGAYQETQYF.

This chain connects TRBV2 to TRBJ1-2; no reliable D call. V was shortened by 0 bases and J by 7 bases, with 12 bases between the two germline ends. The CDR3 has 14 amino acids. Germline V lookup: CDR1 SNHLY, CDR2 FYNNEI. In DNA form, the CDR3 reads TGTGCCAGCAGTGAAGCTGAGGGCGCGGGTGGCTACACCTTC. The encoded protein is CASSEAEGAGGYTF.

This clone has only a few counts. The chain links TRBV28 to TRBJ1-1; D gene ambiguous. V was trimmed by 3 bases and J by 8 bases, leaving 4 bases between them. The CDR3 contains 10 residues. Per germline, CDR1 MDHEN and CDR2 SYDVKM. The CDR3 loop is CASSFREAFF. The DNA of the CDR3 is TGTGCCAGCAGTTTTAGGGAAGCTTTCTTT.

The chain is built from TRBV11-3 and TRBJ1-5, with 7 positions matching TRBD1. This CDR3 has 17 residues. CDR1 and CDR2 from the germline V gene are SGHNT and YENEEA. Trimming removed 2 bases from V and 0 bases from J; junction bases left unmatched: 7. CDR3 in DNA: TGTGCCAGCAGCTTACCGTCGACAGGGTTTAGCAATCAGCCCCAGCATTTT. It encodes CASSLPSTGFSNQPQHF.